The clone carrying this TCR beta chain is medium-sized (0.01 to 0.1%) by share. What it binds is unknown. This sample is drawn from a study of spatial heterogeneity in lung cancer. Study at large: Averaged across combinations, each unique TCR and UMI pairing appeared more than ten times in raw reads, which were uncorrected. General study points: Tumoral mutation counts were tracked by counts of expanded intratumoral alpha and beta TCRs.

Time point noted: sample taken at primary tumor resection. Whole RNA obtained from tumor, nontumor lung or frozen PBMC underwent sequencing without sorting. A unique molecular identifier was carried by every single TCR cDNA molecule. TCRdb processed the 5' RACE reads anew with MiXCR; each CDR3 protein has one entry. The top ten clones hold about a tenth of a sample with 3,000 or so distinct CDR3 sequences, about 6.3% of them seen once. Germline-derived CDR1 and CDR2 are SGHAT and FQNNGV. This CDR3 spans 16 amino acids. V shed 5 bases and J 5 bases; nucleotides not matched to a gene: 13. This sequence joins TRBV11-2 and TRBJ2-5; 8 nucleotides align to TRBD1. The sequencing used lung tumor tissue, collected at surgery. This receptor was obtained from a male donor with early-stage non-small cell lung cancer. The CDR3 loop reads CASSPGQGLALETQYF. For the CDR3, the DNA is TGTGCCAGCAGCCCCGGACAGGGTCTGGCATTGGAGACCCAGTACTTC.